The 18 T cell receptor beta chains listed next were all sequenced from one sample in a study of shared clonotypes between healthy human individuals. Here immunoSEQ multiplex PCR was the method, and the copy in TCRdb shows in-frame clones only, minus some. The sample shows 650,000 to 800,000 clones, just under 75% of them seen only once. The specimen sequenced was memory CD4+ T cells sorted from blood. Specified subset: CD45RA-negative fraction. The receptor set was obtained from a woman aged 30 to 39 in good health.

The rearrangement joins TRBV2 to TRBJ1-5, with D possibly matching TRBD1 (5 bases). V was trimmed by 4 bases and J by 5 bases, leaving 15 bases between them. Germline V gene sequence: CDR1 SNHLY, CDR2 FYNNEI. The CDR3 contains 15 residues. The CDR3 DNA follows: TGTGCCAGCAGTGGGGAGAGGGGCTGGGATCAGCCCCAGCATTTT. Encoded protein: CASSGERGWDQPQHF.

The genes are TRBV5-4 and TRBJ2-7, with 8 bases aligning to TRBD2. Germline V lookup: CDR1 SGHNT, CDR2 YYREEE (reference sequence). The V segment lost 0 bases and the J segment 0 bases; nucleotides outside the gene matches: 2. The CDR3 length is 15 residues. The DNA of the CDR3 is TGTGCCAGCAGCTTGGTGACTAGCGACTCCTACGAGCAGTACTTC. The encoded protein is CASSLVTSDSYEQYF.

This chain connects TRBV2 to TRBJ1-1; D gene uncertain. The CDR3 runs 16 residues. V was pared by 5 bases and J by 0 bases, with 16 bases between. Germline-derived CDR1 and CDR2 are SNHLY and FYNNEI. CDR3 sequence: CASSSVQTQLNTEAFF. The CDR3 bases are TGTGCCAGCAGTTCCGTCCAGACACAACTGAACACTGAAGCTTTCTTT.

This chain connects TRBV28 to TRBJ1-2; 8 bases agree with TRBD1. Germline V CDR1 and CDR2: MDHEN, SYDVKM. Trimming cost V 5 bases and J 4 bases; bases outside gene matches: 9. CDR3 length equals 15 residues. The CDR3 DNA reads as TGTGCCAGCAGTCAAGCAGGGGGCGTCGTCTATGGCTACACCTTC. Amino acids: CASSQAGGVVYGYTF.

On this clone: The sample has other DNA sequences that encode this CDR3 too. The J gene is TRBJ1-2, the V gene TRBV28; no definite D call. Germline V lookup: CDR1 MDHEN, CDR2 SYDVKM. V was clipped by 5 bases and J by 0 bases, with 7 bases between them. There are 13 residues in the CDR3. CDR3 loop: CASSRTTNYGYTF. The CDR3 bases are TGTGCCAGCAGTCGGACCACTAACTATGGCTACACCTTC.

This clone was observed a few times. The CDR3 nucleotides read TGTGCCAGCAGTGAAGCCCGCTCCGGACGGTTCTTC. Translating gives CASSEARSGRFF. V and J are TRBV2 and TRBJ2-1; D is ambiguous. V dropped 0 bases and J dropped 15 bases, with 12 bases sitting between them. The length of the CDR3 is 12 residues. Germline CDR1 is SNHLY and CDR2 is FYNNEI.

V is TRBV9 and J is TRBJ2-3; 12 bases are shared with TRBD2. Looked up from germline, CDR1 is SGDLS and CDR2 is YYNGEE. Trimming took 4 bases from V and 4 from J; bases not matched to a gene: 4. The CDR3 extends over 15 amino acids. The CDR3 DNA reads as TGTGCCAGCAGCAACCGACTAGCGGGAGCAGATACGCAGTATTTT. Translated, it gives CASSNRLAGADTQYF.

This clone was observed many times. This rearrangement joins TRBV5-1 to TRBJ2-3; a possible D gene is TRBD2 (6 bases). In germline, CDR1 is SGHRS, CDR2 YFSETQ. With 5 bases removed from V and 6 bases from J, the gap between germline ends came to 19 bases. The CDR3 sequence is 15 residues long. CDR3 DNA sequence: TGCGCCAGCAGGGTCGGGACGGCGGGATCTGATACGCAGTATTTT. This encodes CASRVGTAGSDTQYF. The full variable domain, its missing parts supplied by reference TRBV5-1 and TRBJ2-3, is KAGVTQTPRYLIKTRGQQVTLSCSPISGHRSVSWYQQTPGQGLQFLFEYFSETQRNKGNFPGRFSGRQFSNSRSEMNVSTLELGDSALYLCASRVGTAGSDTQYFGPGTRLTVL.

V and J are TRBV28 and TRBJ1-4; TRBD1 might be the D (5 bases). Trimming pared 4 bases from V and 7 bases from J, leaving 7 bases between. In germline, CDR1 is MDHEN, CDR2 SYDVKM. CDR3 length equals 12 residues. This CDR3 reads CASSWGVEKLFF. In DNA, the CDR3 is TGTGCCAGCAGTTGGGGGGTTGAAAAACTGTTTTTT.

The count of this clone is one. This sequence joins TRBV7-9 and TRBJ2-1; 10 nucleotides match TRBD2. This CDR3 region has 16 residues. The ends lost 5 bases at V and 9 bases at J; junction bases unmatched: 13. Per germline, CDR1 SEHNR and CDR2 FQNEAQ (reference sequence). This chain's CDR3 is CASSVLAGAGSGEQFF. CDR3 in DNA: TGTGCCAGCAGCGTGCTAGCGGGAGCGGGTTCAGGTGAGCAGTTCTTC.

The chain has TRBV14 and TRBJ2-4; no clear D gene. Germline loops: CDR1 SGHDN, CDR2 FVKESK. The V end lost 0 bases, the J end lost 0 bases, and 6 bases lay between the germline ends. The CDR3 loop spans 15 amino acids. CDR3 loop: CASSQERTAKNIQYF. In nucleotides, the CDR3 is TGTGCCAGCAGCCAAGAGAGGACAGCCAAAAACATTCAGTACTTC.

The V and J genes are TRBV4-1 and TRBJ2-1; D may be TRBD1 (6 bases). The CDR3 has 17 residues. The germline V gene encodes CDR1 MGHRA and CDR2 YSYEKL. Between the trimmed V and J ends, which lost 1 base and 2 bases, there was a span of 15 bases. CDR3 DNA sequence: TGCGCCAGCAGCCAAGGACTACGACAGGATCCCTACAATGAGCAGTTCTTC. The encoded protein is CASSQGLRQDPYNEQFF.

V gene TRBV29-1 combines with J gene TRBJ2-2, with 10 bases fitting TRBD1. Trimming cost V 4 bases and J 5 bases; bases outside gene matches: 7. The CDR3 extends over 15 amino acids. CDR1 and CDR2 from the germline V gene are SQVTM and ANQGSEA. The chain's CDR3 is CSVAGTGVGTGELFF. CDR3 DNA sequence: TGCAGCGTTGCGGGGACAGGGGTAGGGACCGGGGAGCTGTTTTTT.

The table lists this clone with a count of one. Written as DNA, the CDR3 is TGTGCCAGCAACCGGGACAGGGAAACCGGGGAGCTGTTTTTT. Encoded protein: CASNRDRETGELFF. This chain uses TRBV6-1 with TRBJ2-2; 9 bases are shared with TRBD1. After removal of 7 bases from V and 5 bases from J, the junction contained 5 bases not matched to a gene. There are 14 residues in the CDR3. Germline V gene lookup returns CDR1 MNHNS and CDR2 SASEGT.

This clone appeared a single time. The CDR3 bases are TGTGCCAGCAGCACCCGAAGGACTAGCGGGATAATTTACGAGCAGTACTTC. As protein: CASSTRRTSGIIYEQYF. The rearrangement joins TRBV7-2 to TRBJ2-7; 12 bases are a match to TRBD2. The CDR3 spans 17 residues. The J segment lost 4 bases and the V segment lost 5 bases, leaving 12 bases of the junction unmatched. Germline V gene lookup returns CDR1 SGHTA and CDR2 FQGNSA.

The CDR3 is CAWRASDRRYYGYTF. The DNA for the CDR3 is TGTGCCTGGAGGGCGTCCGATCGGCGGTACTATGGCTACACCTTC. This chain connects TRBV30 to TRBJ1-2; D is uncertain. Germline CDR1 and CDR2: GTSNPN and SVGIG (reference sequence). The CDR3 runs to 15 residues. The V gene lost 3 bases and the J gene lost 3 bases, with 17 bases spanning the gap.

This clone was counted a few times. The V call is TRBV4-1, the J call TRBJ2-2; TRBD2 agrees at 12 bases. Germline V lookup: CDR1 MGHRA, CDR2 YSYEKL. The CDR3 spans 17 residues. V dropped 1 base and J dropped 4; count of bases not matched to a gene: 4. The CDR3: CASSQALAGGFTGELFF. The CDR3 bases are TGCGCCAGCAGCCAAGCTCTAGCGGGAGGGTTCACCGGGGAGCTGTTTTTT.

This clone was recorded only once. J is TRBJ1-5 and V is TRBV6-6; 9 bases fit TRBD1. The J segment lost 4 bases and the V segment lost 4 bases, leaving 8 bases of the junction unmatched. The CDR3 has 16 amino acids. The germline V gene has CDR1 MNHNY and CDR2 SVGAGI (reference sequence). The CDR3 loop is CASSSGAGTGNQPQHF. CDR3 nucleotides: TGTGCCAGCAGTTCCGGCGCCGGGACAGGGAATCAGCCCCAGCATTTT.